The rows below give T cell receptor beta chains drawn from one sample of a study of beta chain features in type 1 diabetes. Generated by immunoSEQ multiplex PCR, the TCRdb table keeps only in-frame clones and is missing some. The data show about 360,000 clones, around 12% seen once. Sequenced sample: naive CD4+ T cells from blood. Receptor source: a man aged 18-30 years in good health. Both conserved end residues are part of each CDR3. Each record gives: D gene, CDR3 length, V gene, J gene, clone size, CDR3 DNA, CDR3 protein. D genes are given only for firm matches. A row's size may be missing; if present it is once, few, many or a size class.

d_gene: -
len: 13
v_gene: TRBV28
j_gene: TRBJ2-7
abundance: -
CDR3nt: TGTGCCAGCAGCCTACAGTATACCTACGAGCAGTACTTC
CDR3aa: CASSLQYTYEQYF

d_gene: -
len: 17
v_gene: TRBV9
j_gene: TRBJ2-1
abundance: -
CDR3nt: TGTGCCAGCAGCGTAGAAGGGAGTTGGGGACTGTACAATGAGCAGTTCTTC
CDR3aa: CASSVEGSWGLYNEQFF

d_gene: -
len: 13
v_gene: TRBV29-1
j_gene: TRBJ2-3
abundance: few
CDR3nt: TGCAGCGTTGCGGGGGTGGTCACAGATACGCAGTATTTT
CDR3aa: CSVAGVVTDTQYF

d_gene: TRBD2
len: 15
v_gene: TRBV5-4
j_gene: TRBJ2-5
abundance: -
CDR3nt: TGTGCCAGCAGCTTTTTAGGCGGGGGACAAGAGACCCAGTACTTC
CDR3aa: CASSFLGGGQETQYF

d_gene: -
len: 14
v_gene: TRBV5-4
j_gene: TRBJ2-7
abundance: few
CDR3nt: TGTGCCAGCAGCTCCCCGACAGACTCCTACGAGCAGTACTTC
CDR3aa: CASSSPTDSYEQYF

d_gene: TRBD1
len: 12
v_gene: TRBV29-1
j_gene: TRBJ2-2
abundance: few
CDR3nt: TGCAGCGTAACAGGGGGAAGCGGGGAGCTGTTTTTT
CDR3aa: CSVTGGSGELFF

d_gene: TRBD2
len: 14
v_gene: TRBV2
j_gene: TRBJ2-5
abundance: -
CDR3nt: TGTGCCAGGAGCGGGACTAGCGGGATTTCGACCCAGTACTTC
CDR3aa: CARSGTSGISTQYF

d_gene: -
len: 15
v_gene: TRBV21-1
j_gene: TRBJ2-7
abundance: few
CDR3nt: TGTGCCAGCAGCAAAGTCCAGAACAAGTCCTACGAGCAGTACTTC
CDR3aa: CASSKVQNKSYEQYF

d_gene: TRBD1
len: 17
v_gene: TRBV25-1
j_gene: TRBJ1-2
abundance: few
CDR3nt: TGTGCCAGCAGTGATTTGTCGGCAGGGGGTTCTAACTATGGCTACACCTTC
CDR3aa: CASSDLSAGGSNYGYTF

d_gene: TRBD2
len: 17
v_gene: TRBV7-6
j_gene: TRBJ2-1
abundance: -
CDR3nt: TGTGCCAGCAGACCAATGGGGCTAGCGGGAGGTAGTAATGAGCAGTTCTTC
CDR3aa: CASRPMGLAGGSNEQFF

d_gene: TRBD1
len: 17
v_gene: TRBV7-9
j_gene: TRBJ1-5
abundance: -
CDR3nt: TGTGCCAGCAGCACGACGGAGGGGGCTTGGGGCAATCAGCCCCAGCATTTT
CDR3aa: CASSTTEGAWGNQPQHF

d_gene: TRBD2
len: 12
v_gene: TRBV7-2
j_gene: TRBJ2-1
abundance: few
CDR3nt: TGTGCCAGCAGCTCACTAGCGATTGAGCAGTTCTTC
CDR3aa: CASSSLAIEQFF

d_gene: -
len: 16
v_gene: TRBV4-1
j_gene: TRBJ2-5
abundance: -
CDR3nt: TGCGCCAGCAGCCAACCCCTTGGGACACGGCAAGAGACCCAGTACTTC
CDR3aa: CASSQPLGTRQETQYF

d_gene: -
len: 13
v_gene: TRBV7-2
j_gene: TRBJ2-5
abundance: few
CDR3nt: TGTGCCAGCAGCTCCGGACTATCAGAGACCCAGTACTTC
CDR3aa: CASSSGLSETQYF

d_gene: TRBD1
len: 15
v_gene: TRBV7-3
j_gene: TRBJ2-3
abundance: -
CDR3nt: TGTGCCAGCAGCTTCGGACAGGGTGGGACAGATACGCAGTATTTT
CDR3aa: CASSFGQGGTDTQYF

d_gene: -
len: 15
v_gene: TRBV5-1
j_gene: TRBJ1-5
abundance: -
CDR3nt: TGCGCCAGCAGCTCCGATGACAGTTTCAATCAGCCCCAGCATTTT
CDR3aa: CASSSDDSFNQPQHF

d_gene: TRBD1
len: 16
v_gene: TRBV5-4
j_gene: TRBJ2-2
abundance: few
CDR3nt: TGTGCCAGCAGTTCTCCGGGACAGGGAATCACCGGGGAGCTGTTTTTT
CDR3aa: CASSSPGQGITGELFF

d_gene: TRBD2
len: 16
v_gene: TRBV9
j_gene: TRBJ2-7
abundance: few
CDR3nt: TGTGCCAGCAGCGCCCCTAGCGGGAATCGGGAACGCGAGCAGTACTTC
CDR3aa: CASSAPSGNREREQYF

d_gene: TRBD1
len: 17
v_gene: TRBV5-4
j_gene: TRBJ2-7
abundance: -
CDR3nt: TGTGCCAGCAGCTTGTTTACAGGGGGCGGCGGATCCGTCCCCCAGTACTTC
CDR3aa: CASSLFTGGGGSVPQYF

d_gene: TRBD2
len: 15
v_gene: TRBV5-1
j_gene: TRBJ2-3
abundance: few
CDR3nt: TGCGCCAGCAGCATTAGCGGGAGTAGCACAGATACGCAGTATTTT
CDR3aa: CASSISGSSTDTQYF

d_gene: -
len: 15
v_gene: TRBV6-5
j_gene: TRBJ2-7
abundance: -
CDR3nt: TGTGCCAGCAGTTACCTAGACGATTTTTCCTACGAGCAGTACTTC
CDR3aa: CASSYLDDFSYEQYF

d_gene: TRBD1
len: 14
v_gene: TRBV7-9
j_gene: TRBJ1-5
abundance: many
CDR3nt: TGTGCCAGCAGCTTGGGGCAGGGGGATCAGCCCCAGCATTTT
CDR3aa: CASSLGQGDQPQHF

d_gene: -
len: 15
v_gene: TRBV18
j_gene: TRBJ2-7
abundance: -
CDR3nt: TGTGCCAGCTCATTCACGGATGGGCGCCTCTACGAGCAGTACTTC
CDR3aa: CASSFTDGRLYEQYF

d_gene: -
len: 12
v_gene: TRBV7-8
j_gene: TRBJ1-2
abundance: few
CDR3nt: TGTGCCAGCAGCCCTCGGACGGGAGGCTACACCTTC
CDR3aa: CASSPRTGGYTF

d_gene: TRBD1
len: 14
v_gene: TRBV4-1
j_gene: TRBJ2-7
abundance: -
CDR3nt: TGCGCCAGCAGCCAAGCGGACAGGACCTACGAGCAGTACTTC
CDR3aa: CASSQADRTYEQYF

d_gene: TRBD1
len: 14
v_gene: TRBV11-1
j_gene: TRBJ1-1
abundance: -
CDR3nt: TGTGCCAGCAGCCTAGGGACAGTGAACACTGAAGCTTTCTTT
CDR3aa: CASSLGTVNTEAFF

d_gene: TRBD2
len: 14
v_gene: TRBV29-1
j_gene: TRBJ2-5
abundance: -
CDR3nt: TGCAGCGTTGACCTAGCGGGAGATGGAGAGACCCAGTACTTC
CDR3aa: CSVDLAGDGETQYF

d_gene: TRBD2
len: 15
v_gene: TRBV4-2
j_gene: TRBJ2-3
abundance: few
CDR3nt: TGTGCCAGCAGCGCCGGGGGGGTCGGCACAGATACGCAGTATTTT
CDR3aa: CASSAGGVGTDTQYF

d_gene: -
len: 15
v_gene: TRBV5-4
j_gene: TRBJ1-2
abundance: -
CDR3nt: TGTGCCAGCAGCTTGGGGGGTGGGAGAACCTATGGCTACACCTTC
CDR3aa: CASSLGGGRTYGYTF

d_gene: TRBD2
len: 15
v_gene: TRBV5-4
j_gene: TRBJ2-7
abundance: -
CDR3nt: TGTGCCAGCAGCTTGGCCGGGACTAGCGGGAGATCCGAGTACTTC
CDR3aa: CASSLAGTSGRSEYF

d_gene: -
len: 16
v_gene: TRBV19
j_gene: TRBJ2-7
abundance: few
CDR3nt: TGTGCCAGTAGTCCAACCGGGACTGTCGTCTCCTACGAGCAGTACTTC
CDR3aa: CASSPTGTVVSYEQYF

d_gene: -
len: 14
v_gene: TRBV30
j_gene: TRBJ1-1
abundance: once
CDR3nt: TGTGCCTGGAGTGTACCGCAGGGGAACACTGAAGCTTTCTTT
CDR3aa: CAWSVPQGNTEAFF

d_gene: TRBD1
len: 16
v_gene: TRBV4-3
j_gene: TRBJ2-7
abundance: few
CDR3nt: TGCGCCAGCAGCCAAGATCTGGGGACAGGGTCCTACGAGCAGTACTTC
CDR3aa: CASSQDLGTGSYEQYF

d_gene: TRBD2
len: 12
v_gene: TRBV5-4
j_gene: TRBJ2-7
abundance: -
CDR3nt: TGTGCCAGCAGCCGTAGCGGGTACGAGCAGTACTTC
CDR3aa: CASSRSGYEQYF

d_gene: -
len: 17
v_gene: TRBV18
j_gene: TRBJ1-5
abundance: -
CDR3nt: TGTGCCAGCTCACCCGAATCGGGGAAAGCACCAGGTCAGCCCCAGCATTTT
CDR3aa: CASSPESGKAPGQPQHF

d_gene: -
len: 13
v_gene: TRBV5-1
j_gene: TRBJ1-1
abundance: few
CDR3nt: TGCGCCAGCAGCTTGGCCGGGAGATCTGAAGCTTTCTTT
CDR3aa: CASSLAGRSEAFF

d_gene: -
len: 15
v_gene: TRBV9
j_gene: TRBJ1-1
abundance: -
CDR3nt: TGTGCCAGCAGCGTAGGACCGTCTCCTAGTTCTGAAGCTTTCTTT
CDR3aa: CASSVGPSPSSEAFF

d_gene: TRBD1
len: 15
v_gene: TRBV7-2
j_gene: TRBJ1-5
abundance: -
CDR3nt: TGTGCCAGCAGCAGCGGACAGGGGTGGACGCAGCCCCAGCATTTT
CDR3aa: CASSSGQGWTQPQHF

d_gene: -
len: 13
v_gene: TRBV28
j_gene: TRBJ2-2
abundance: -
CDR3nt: TGTGCCAGCAGGTCAACAGATACCGGGGAGCTGTTTTTT
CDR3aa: CASRSTDTGELFF

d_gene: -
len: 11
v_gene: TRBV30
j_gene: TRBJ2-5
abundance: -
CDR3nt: TGTGCCTGGACAAGCAGGGAGACCCAGTACTTC
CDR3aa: CAWTSRETQYF

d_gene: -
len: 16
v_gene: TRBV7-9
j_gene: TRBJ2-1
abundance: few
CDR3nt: TGTGCCAGCAGCTTTGGCGCGGGTACGGCCTACAATGAGCAGTTCTTC
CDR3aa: CASSFGAGTAYNEQFF

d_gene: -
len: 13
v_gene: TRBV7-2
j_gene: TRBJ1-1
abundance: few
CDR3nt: TGTGCCAGCAGCCTTCTTCCTCGGGGGGAAGCTTTCTTT
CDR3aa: CASSLLPRGEAFF

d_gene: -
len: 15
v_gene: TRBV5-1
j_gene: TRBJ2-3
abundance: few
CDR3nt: TGCGCCAGCAGTAGAGCGGCCGCCAACACAGATACGCAGTATTTT
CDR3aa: CASSRAAANTDTQYF